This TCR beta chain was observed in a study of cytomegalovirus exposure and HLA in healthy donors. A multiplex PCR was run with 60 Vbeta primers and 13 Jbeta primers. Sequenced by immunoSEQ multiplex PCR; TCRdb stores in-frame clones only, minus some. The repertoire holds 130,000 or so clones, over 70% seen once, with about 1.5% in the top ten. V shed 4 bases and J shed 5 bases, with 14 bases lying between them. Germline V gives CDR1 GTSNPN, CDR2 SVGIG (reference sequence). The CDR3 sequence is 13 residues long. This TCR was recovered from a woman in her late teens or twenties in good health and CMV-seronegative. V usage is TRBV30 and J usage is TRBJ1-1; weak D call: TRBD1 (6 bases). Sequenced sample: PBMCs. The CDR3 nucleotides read TGTGCCTGGACAGGGGATTCGGGGACTGAAGCTTTCTTT. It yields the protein CAWTGDSGTEAFF.